Below, one T cell receptor (beta chain) is given with its context. Its target antigen remains unknown. No much larger clonotype is one base removed from it; base qualities were not supplied. One collaborating source in Seattle enrolled patients while the patients were actively infected and followed the patients over time throughout the course of disease. Collaborating institutions collected whole blood in K2EDTA tubes following their own protocols. For TCRbeta analysis, collaborators shipped samples as frozen whole blood, isolated PBMCs, or DNA extracted from either of those sample types. This specimen belongs to a study of blood T cell repertoires in COVID-19 (dated by TCRdb to between 2020 and 2021). About the investigation overall: Samples from collaborators originated in the United States, Italy and Spain and spanned both the acute and convalescent phases of COVID-19. The material from the prospective study consisted of cDNA or gDNA derived from T cells, B-cell-depleted T cells, or PBMCs. The dataset comprised deeply sampled blood TCRbeta repertoires from subjects exposed to, actively infected with, or recovered from COVID-19. The repertoires were released in a freely available public database intended as a resource for research on the immune response to SARS-CoV-2. Samples came from the ongoing ImmuneRACE study (first 160 participants) plus 1,254 subjects from 6 global collaborators. Sample metadata almost always included a de-identified subject ID, COVID-19 status, age in years and sex. Where available, HLA class I and class II types were taken from metadata supplied by the sample provider and were not determined by assay-based typing.

The paper's findings and limits, for the study overall: The amount of clinical and demographic metadata varied by source and participant and was provided uncurated.

The immunoSEQ Assay, a bias-controlled multiplex PCR, was used to amplify TCRbeta CDR3 regions from genomic DNA. The study's processing was this. The number of nucleated cells in each sample was estimated by amplification of reference gene primers within the assay. Sequence reads were collapsed and filtered to measure the absolute abundance of every unique TCRbeta CDR3 rearrangement. Productive Simpson clonality was computed per sample as the square root of Simpson's diversity index over productive rearrangements. TCRdb re-hosts the immuneACCESS table, in-frame sequences only. Its copies lack some clones; in the studies checked, an unresolved V gene accounts for under half of them, and the cause for the rest is not known. The V and J calls and the clone size are those of that table, but D and trimming were determined from the DNA. Counted in this sample were tens of thousands of clones; roughly 79% of them appeared once. Of the sample, less than 6% falls within the top ten clones.

CDR1 SGHDN and CDR2 FVKESK are derived from the germline V gene. V loses 7 bases at its end and J loses 2 bases; junction bases beyond the gene matches: 5. Reading from cysteine to phenylalanine, the CDR3 counts 14 amino acids. Of all the DNA, just the CDR3 is kept, 42 bases in frame from base 1. The TCR comes from a man older than 75 with COVID-19, enrolled during active disease. Sequenced sample: peripheral blood. The chain links TRBV14 with TRBJ1-3; the junction holds 7 bases that match TRBD1. The base sequence is TGTGCCAGCAAGGGGGCATATACTGGAAACACCATATATTTT. The resulting protein is CASKGAYTGNTIYF.